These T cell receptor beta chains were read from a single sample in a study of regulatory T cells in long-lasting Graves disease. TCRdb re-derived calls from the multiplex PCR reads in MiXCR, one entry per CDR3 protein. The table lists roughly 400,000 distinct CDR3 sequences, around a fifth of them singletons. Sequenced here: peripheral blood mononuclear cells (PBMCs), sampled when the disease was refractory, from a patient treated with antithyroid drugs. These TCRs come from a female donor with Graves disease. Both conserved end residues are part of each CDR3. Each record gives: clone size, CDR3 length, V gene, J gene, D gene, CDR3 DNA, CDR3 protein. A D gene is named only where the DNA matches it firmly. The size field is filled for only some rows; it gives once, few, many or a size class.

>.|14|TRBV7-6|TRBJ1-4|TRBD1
TGTGCCAGCAGCCTGACAGGGGAACATGAAAAACTGTTTTTT
CASSLTGEHEKLFF
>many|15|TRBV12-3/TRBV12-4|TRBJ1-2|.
TGTGCCAGCAGTCTATCGAGATGGGTTAACTATGGCTACACCTTC
CASSLSRWVNYGYTF
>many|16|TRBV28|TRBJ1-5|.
TGTGCCAGCAGGGGGGGGGGACTCTATAGCAATCAGCCCCAGCATTTT
CASRGGGLYSNQPQHF
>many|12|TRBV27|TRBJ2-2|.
TGTGCCAGCAGTTTAACAGGGGGGGAGCTGTTTTTT
CASSLTGGELFF
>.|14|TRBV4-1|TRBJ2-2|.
TGCGCCAGCAGCCAAGAACGGGGCGCCGGGGAGCTGTTTTTT
CASSQERGAGELFF
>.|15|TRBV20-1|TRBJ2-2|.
TGCAGTGCTAGAGATATCGGGGAGTACACCGGGGAGCTGTTTTTT
CSARDIGEYTGELFF
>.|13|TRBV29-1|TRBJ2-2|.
TGCAGCGTTGAGGGGATGGGCACCGGGGAGCTGTTTTTT
CSVEGMGTGELFF
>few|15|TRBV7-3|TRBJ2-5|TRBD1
TGTGCCAGCAGCTCAGGACAGGGGGCAAAAGAGACCCAGTACTTC
CASSSGQGAKETQYF
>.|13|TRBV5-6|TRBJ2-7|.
TGTGCCAGCAGCGTAGCCAGGGGCTACGAGCAGTACTTC
CASSVARGYEQYF
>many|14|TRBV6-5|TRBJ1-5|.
TGTGCCAGCAGTTCCGGGGCGGCGAGGCAGCCCCAGCATTTT
CASSSGAARQPQHF
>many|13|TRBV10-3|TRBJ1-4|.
TGTGCCATCAGGGGCCAGAGGGATGAAAAACTGTTTTTT
CAIRGQRDEKLFF
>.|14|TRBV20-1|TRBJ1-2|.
TGCAGTGCTAGAGGCCATCGGACAGTGGATGGCTACACCTTC
CSARGHRTVDGYTF
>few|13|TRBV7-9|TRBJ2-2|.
TGTGCCAGCAGCTTATGGACGGACGGGGAGCTGTTTTTT
CASSLWTDGELFF
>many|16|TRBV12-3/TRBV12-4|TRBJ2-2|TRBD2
TGTGCCAGCCTAAGAACTAGCGGGAGTCAACCCGGGGAGCTGTTTTTT
CASLRTSGSQPGELFF
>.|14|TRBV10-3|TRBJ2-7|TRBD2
TGTGCCATCAGTGACACTAGCGGACCCTACGAGCAGTACTTC
CAISDTSGPYEQYF
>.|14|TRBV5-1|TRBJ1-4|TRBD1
TGCGCCAGCCGACAGGGCCGAAAAAATGAAAAACTGTTTTTT
CASRQGRKNEKLFF